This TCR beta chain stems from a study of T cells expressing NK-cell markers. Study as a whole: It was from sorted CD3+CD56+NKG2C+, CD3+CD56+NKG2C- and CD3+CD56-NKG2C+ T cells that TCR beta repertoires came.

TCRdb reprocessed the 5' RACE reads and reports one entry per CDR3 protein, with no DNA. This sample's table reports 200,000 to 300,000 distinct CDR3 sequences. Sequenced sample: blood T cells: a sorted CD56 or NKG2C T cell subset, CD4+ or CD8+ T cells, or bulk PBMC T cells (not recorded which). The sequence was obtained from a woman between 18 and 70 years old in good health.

This chain's CDR3 is CASSPPIAGEETQYF. The chain has TRBV5-1 and TRBJ2-5; absent DNA, TCRdb's TRBD2 call cannot be checked. CDR1 and CDR2 (germline): SGHRS, YFSETQ. This CDR3 spans 15 amino acids.